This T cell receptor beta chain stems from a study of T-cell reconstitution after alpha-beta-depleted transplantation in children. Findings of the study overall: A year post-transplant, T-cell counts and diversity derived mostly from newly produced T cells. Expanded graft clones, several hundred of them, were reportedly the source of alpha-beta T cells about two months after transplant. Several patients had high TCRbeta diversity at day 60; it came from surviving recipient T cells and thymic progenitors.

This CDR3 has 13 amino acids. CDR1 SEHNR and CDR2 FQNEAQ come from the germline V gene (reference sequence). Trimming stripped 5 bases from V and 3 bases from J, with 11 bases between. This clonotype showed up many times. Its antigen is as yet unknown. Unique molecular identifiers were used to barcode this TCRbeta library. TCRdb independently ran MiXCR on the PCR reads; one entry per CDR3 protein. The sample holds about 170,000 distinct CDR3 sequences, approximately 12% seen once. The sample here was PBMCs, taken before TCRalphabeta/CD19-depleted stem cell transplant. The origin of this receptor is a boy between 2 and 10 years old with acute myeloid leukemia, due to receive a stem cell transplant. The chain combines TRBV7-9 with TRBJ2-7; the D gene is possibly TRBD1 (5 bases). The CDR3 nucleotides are TGTGCCAGCAGCCCCTTAGACAGCTACGAGCAGTACTTC. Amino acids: CASSPLDSYEQYF.